This TCR beta chain was found in a study of tumor-infiltrating lymphocytes in primary liver carcinoma. On the study more broadly: Patients included men and women of 30 to 69 years.

As regards this clonotype: Its target is not known.

RNA was extracted from whole blood without cell sorting, alongside germline DNA. Chronic HBV infection was present, with no prior treatment. From 500 ng total RNA, TCR beta cDNA was generated with a primer in the constant region. Libraries covering TCR beta were generated through three nested multiplex PCR rounds (using a slightly modified ARM-PCR). Running 10 cycles apiece, the first two PCR rounds relied on TRBV1-TRBV30 forward primers together with a C-beta reverse primer. TCRdb reprocessed the multiplex PCR reads with MiXCR, giving one entry per CDR3 protein. The sample yields 330,000 or so distinct CDR3 sequences, 65% seen once. Germline V gene data show CDR1 as MNHNY and CDR2 as SVGAGI (reference sequence). The CDR3 extends over 17 amino acids. V shed 2 bases and J 1 base; nucleotides not matched to a gene: 5. Study-wide results and limits: Tumor top-250-clone fraction significantly exceeded that of blood (p = 0.039).

Sequences were obtained from peripheral blood. This clonotype was sampled from a man aged 35 to 55 with primary liver carcinoma and hepatitis B virus infection. V gene TRBV6-6 combines with J gene TRBJ2-5; 12 bases line up with TRBD2. The DNA for the CDR3 is TGTGCCAGCAGTTACAGAAGACTAGCGGGGGTCCAAGAGACCCAGTACTTC. Protein sequence: CASSYRRLAGVQETQYF.